The sample holds many counts of the clone carrying this T cell receptor (beta chain). The CDR3 is 15 amino acids. CDR1 and CDR2 from the germline V gene are MNHEY and SMNVEV (reference sequence). Trimming cost V 2 bases and J 0 bases, with 11 bases left between them. This sample is drawn from a study of T-cell memory formation after mild COVID-19. At the level of the study: Clusters were largely donor specific.

TCRdb re-analysed the 5' RACE reads in MiXCR, keeping a single row per CDR3 protein. The sample consists of about 140,000 distinct CDR3 sequences, 13% to 15% of them appearing once. The chain couples TRBV27 to TRBJ2-7; the D is unclear. The sequence was obtained from an adult woman who had mild COVID-19 (a few samples of this study predate the infection). Cell type and time point are not known. Specimen: PBMCs or a T cell subset sorted from them (not recorded which). Here the CDR3 reads CASSLVPTGSYEQYF. CDR3 sequence (DNA): TGTGCCAGCAGTTTAGTCCCAACGGGCTCCTACGAGCAGTACTTC.